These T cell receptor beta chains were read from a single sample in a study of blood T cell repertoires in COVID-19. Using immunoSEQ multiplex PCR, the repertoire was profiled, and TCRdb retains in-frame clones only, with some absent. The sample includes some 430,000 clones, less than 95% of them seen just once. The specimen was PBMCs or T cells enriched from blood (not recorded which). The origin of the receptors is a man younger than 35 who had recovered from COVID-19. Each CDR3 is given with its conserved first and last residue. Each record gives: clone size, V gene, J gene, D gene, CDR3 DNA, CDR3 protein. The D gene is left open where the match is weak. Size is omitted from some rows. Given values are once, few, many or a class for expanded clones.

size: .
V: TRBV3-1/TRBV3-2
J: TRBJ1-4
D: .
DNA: TGTGCCAGCAGCCCCCCCGGCGTTACAGCAAAACTGTTTTTT
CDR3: CASSPPGVTAKLFF

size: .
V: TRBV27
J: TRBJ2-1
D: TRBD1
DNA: TGTGCCAGCAGTCCGGACAGGAGCTCCTACAATGAGCAGTTCTTC
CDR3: CASSPDRSSYNEQFF

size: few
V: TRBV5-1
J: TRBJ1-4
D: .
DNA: TGCGCCAGCAGCTGGAGGGGTGCGGCTAATGAAAAACTGTTTTTT
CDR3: CASSWRGAANEKLFF

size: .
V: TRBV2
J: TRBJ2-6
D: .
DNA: TGTGCCAGCAGTGATCGGGGTCCAGGGGCCAACGTCCTGACTTTC
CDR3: CASSDRGPGANVLTF

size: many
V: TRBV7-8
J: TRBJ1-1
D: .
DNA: TGTGCCAGCAGCTTAGGGACAGTTAACACTGAAGCTTTCTTT
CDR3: CASSLGTVNTEAFF

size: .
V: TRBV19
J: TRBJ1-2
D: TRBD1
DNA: TGTGCCAGTAGTATACCCGGGACAGGGGGCTCTGGCTACACCTTC
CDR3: CASSIPGTGGSGYTF

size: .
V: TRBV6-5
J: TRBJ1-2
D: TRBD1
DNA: TGTGCCAGCAGTTACTCGACAGGGGCCCTAAGCTACACCTTC
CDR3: CASSYSTGALSYTF

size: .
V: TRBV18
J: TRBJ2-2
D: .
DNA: TGTGCCAGCTCACCAGCCTATCCTAACACCGGGGAGCTGTTTTTT
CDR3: CASSPAYPNTGELFF

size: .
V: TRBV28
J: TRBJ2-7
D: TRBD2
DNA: TGTGCCAGCAGTTTCCGGACTAGCGGATCCTACGAGCAGTACTTC
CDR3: CASSFRTSGSYEQYF

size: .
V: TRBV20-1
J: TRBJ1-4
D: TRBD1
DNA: TGCAGTGCTAGTCACACAGGGGGCACTAATGAAAAACTGTTTTTT
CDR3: CSASHTGGTNEKLFF

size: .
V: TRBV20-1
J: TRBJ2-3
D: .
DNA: TGCAGTGCCATACGACTAGGGGGCCTCTTT
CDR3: CSAIRLGGLF

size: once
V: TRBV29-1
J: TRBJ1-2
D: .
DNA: TGCAGCGTTGGGGGCAGAGATGGCTACACCTTC
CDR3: CSVGGRDGYTF